This TCR beta chain originates from a study of cytomegalovirus exposure and HLA in healthy donors. The wider study: In a previous analysis, approximately 110 million unique TCR beta sequences were found from about 179 million T cells.

Germline CDR1 LNHNV, CDR2 YYDKDF (reference sequence). The CDR3 sequence is 15 residues long. Trimming removed 2 bases at V and 1 base at J, with 11 bases between. With 60 Vbeta and 13 Jbeta primers, the PCR was carried out. Produced via immunoSEQ multiplex PCR; TCRdb's table is partial and in-frame only. The table for this sample gives approximately 120,000 clones. Study results and caveats: When analyzed later, the rates of TCR association showed variation by HLA locus, with DRB1 the most and HLA-C the fewest.

In regard to this clone: As yet, its antigen is unknown.

The chain carries TRBV15 and TRBJ2-5, with a possible D match to TRBD2 (6 bases). The clonotype was recovered from a man younger than 35 in good health and CMV-seronegative. Sample: PBMCs. This CDR3 reads CATSRSPTSQETQYF. Written as DNA, the CDR3 is TGTGCCACCAGCAGATCCCCGACTAGCCAAGAGACCCAGTACTTC. The full variable domain, rest sourced from reference TRBV15 and TRBJ2-5, is DAMVIQNPRYQVTQFGKPVTLSCSQTLNHNVMYWYQQKSSQAPKLLFHYYDKDFNNEADTPDNFQSRRPNTSFCFLDIRSPGLGDTAMYLCATSRSPTSQETQYFGPGTRLLVL.